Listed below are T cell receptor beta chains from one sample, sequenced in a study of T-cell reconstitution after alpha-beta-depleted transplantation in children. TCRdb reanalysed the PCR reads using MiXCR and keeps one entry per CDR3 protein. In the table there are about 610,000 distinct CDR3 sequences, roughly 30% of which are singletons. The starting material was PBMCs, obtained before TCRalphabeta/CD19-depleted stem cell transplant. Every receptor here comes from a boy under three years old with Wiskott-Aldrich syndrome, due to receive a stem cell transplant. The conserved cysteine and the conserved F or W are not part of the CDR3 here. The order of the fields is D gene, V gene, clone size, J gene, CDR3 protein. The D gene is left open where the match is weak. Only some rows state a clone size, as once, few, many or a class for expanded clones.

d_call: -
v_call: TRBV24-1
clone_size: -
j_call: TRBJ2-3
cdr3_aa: ATSDSGYTDTQY

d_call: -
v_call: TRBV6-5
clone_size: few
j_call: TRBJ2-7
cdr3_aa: ASSYLGVEKQY

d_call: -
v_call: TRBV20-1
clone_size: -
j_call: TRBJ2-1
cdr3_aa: SALRGNEQF

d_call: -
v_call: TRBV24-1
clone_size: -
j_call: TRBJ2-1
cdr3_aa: ATSDSVQDYNEQF

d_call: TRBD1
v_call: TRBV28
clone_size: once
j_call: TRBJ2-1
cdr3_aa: ASRPGTGSSYNEQF

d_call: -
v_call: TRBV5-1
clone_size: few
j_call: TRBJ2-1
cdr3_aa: ASSIGGALNEQF

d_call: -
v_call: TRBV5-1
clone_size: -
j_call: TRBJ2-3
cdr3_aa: ASSSSSTDTQY

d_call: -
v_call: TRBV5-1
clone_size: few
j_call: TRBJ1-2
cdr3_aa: ASSLEGGGRSGYT

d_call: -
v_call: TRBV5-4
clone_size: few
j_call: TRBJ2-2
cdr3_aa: ASSLLSAGELF

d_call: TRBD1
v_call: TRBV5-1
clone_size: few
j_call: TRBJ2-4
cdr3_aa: ASSLDRRQLAKNIQY

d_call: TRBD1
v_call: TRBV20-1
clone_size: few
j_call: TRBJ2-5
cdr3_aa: SAWDRVFQETQY

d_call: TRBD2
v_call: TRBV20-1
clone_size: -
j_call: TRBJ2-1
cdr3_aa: SARDIYGLAGVDEQF

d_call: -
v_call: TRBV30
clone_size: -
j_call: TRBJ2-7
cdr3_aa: AWSQGRTYEQY

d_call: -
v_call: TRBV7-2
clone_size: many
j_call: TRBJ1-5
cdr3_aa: ASSLAQGNQPQH

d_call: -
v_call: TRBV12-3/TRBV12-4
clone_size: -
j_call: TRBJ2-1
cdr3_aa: ASRGRKGYNEQF

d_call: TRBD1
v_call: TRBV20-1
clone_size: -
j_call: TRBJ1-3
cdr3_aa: SASDRVANTIY

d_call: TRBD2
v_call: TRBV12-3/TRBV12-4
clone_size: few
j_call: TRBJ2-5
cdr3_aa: ASSPGTSGRRETQY

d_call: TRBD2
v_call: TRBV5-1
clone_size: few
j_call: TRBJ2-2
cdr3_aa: ASSWGGANTGELF

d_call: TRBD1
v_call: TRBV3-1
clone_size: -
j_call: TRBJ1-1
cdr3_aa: ASSQDKGALGTEAF

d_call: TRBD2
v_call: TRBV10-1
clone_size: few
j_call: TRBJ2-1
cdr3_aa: ASSEQPGLDNEQF

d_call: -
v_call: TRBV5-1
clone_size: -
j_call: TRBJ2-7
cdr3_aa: ASSSWTLWDEQY

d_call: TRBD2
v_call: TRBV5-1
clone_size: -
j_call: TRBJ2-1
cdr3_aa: ASSVASGRGNEQF

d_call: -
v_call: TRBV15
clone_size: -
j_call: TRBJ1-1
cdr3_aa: ATSRGLGVNTEAF

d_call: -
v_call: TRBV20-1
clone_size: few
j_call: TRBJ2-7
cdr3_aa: SASQTLTSYEQY

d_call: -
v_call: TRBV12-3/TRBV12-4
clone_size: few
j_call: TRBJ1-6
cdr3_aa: ASSATGFSLH

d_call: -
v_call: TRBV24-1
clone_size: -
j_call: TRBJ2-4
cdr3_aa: ATSDSQQSLAKNIQY

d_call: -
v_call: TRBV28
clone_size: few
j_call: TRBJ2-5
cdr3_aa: ASSSLPDVTQY

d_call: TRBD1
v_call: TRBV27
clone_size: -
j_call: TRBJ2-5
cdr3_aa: ASSSPTQGSETQY

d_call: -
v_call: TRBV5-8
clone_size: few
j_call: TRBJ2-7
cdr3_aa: ASSLWVSTYEQY

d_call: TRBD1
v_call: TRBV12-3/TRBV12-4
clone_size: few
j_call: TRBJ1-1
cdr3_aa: ASTLSTGKAF

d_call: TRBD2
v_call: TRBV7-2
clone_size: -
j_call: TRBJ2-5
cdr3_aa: ASSSSAGVSETQY

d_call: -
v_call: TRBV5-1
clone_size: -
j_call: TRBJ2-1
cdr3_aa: ASSSRADYNEQF

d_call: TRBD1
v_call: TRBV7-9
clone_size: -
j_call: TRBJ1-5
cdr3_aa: ASSTGTGINNQPQH

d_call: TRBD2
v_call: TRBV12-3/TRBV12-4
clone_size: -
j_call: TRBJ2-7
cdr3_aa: ASRASGSPYEQY

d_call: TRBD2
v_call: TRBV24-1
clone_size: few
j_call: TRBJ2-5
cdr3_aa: ATSGGGSLRETQY

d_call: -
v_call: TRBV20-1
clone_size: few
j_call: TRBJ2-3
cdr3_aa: SAVSPSTDTQY

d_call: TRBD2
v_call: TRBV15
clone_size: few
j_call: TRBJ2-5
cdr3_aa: ATSRPGLAAETQY

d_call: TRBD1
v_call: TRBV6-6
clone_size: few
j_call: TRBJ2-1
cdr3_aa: ASTRDRGGEQF

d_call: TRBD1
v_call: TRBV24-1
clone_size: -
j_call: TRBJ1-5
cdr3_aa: ATSLGQGDQPQH

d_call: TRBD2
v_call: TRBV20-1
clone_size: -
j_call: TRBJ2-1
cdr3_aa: SSSGRANEQF

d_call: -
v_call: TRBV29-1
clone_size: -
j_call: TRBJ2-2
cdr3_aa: SVREAGTGELF

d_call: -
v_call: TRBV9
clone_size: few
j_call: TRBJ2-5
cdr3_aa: ASSVDATGRETQY

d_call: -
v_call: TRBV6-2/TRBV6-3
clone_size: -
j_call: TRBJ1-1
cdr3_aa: ASTYRVNTEAF

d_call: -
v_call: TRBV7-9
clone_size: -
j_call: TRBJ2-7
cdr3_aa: ASSLASPTWDEQY

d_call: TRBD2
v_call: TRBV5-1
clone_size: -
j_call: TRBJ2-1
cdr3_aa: ASSLAKSSGGSYNEQF

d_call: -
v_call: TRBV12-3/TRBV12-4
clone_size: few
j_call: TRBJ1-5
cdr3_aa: ASSRDIGNQPQH

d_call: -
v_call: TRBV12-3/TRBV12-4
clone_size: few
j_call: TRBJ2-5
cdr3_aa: ASSPLGLKETQY

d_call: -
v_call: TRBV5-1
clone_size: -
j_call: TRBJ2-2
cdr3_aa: ASSLERIAGELF

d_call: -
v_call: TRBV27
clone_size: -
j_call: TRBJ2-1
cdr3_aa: ASRGQGQAGGRYNEQF

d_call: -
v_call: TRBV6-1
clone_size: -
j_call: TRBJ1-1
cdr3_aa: ASSMRERNTEAF